Listed below are T cell receptor beta chains from one sample, sequenced in a study of blood T cell repertoires in COVID-19. Assay: immunoSEQ multiplex PCR; the TCRdb copy retains only in-frame clones and omits some. The sample has approximately 440,000 clones; 75% to 90% are singletons. Sequenced input: PBMCs or T cells enriched from blood (not recorded which). The source of these receptors is a woman under 30 who had recovered from COVID-19. CDR3s include the opening cysteine and the closing phenylalanine or tryptophan. D genes are given only for firm matches. Not every row has a clone size; where given, it reads once, few, many or a size class.

V,size,J,D,CDR3,DNA
TRBV29-1,NA,TRBJ1-2,TRBD1,CSVEGQGAPGYTF,TGCAGCGTCGAAGGACAGGGGGCTCCCGGCTACACCTTC
TRBV30,NA,TRBJ1-5,NA,CAWSRWGGDGNQPQHF,TGTGCCTGGAGCCGCTGGGGGGGCGATGGCAATCAGCCCCAGCATTTT
TRBV7-9,NA,TRBJ1-2,NA,CASSPGGSDGYTF,TGTGCCAGCAGCCCGGGGGGTAGTGATGGCTACACCTTC
TRBV11-3,NA,TRBJ1-2,NA,CASSLVIRGSWRYTF,TGTGCCAGCAGCTTGGTGATTAGGGGAAGTTGGCGCTACACCTTC
TRBV3-1/TRBV3-2,NA,TRBJ1-3,NA,CASSQPSAPGLGNTIYF,TGTGCCAGCAGCCAACCCTCCGCTCCGGGACTGGGAAACACCATATATTTT
TRBV10-1,NA,TRBJ2-7,TRBD1,CASSELAGQGIAEQYF,TGCGCCAGCAGTGAGTTGGCAGGACAGGGAATAGCGGAGCAGTACTTC
TRBV27,NA,TRBJ2-1,NA,CASSLRNEQFF,TGTGCCAGCAGTTTGAGGAATGAGCAGTTCTTC
TRBV9,NA,TRBJ2-3,TRBD2,CASSVSGDSTDTQYF,TGTGCCAGCAGCGTGAGCGGGGATAGCACAGATACGCAGTATTTT
TRBV3-1/TRBV3-2,NA,TRBJ2-7,NA,CASSRTNYEQYF,TGTGCCAGCAGTCGGACTAACTACGAGCAGTACTTC
TRBV10-1,NA,TRBJ2-7,TRBD1,CASSESDRGYEQYF,TGCGCCAGCAGTGAGTCAGACAGGGGTTACGAGCAGTACTTC
TRBV7-9,NA,TRBJ1-4,TRBD1,CASSLRDREKLFF,TGTGCCAGCAGCTTAAGGGACAGGGAAAAACTGTTTTTT
TRBV30,NA,TRBJ1-1,NA,CAWSSDVAMNTEAFF,TGTGCCTGGAGCTCCGACGTAGCCATGAACACTGAAGCTTTCTTT
TRBV4-2,NA,TRBJ2-1,NA,CASSQDKGLYNEQFF,TGTGCCAGCAGCCAAGATAAGGGACTTTACAATGAGCAGTTCTTC
TRBV10-3,NA,TRBJ2-1,NA,CAIGDPGVDEQFF,TGTGCCATCGGGGACCCGGGGGTGGATGAGCAGTTCTTC
TRBV3-1/TRBV3-2,NA,TRBJ1-1,TRBD1,CASSQEWDREAFF,TGTGCCAGCAGCCAAGAATGGGACAGGGAAGCTTTCTTT
TRBV7-3,NA,TRBJ2-5,TRBD2,CASSLSPPEGLAGGPKAETQYF,TGTGCCAGCAGCTTGTCGCCCCCCGAAGGACTAGCGGGGGGGCCGAAGGCGGAGACCCAGTACTTC
TRBV19,once,TRBJ1-1,NA,CASSIAVEATEAFF,TGTGCCAGTAGTATCGCGGTCGAGGCCACTGAAGCTTTCTTT
TRBV5-1,NA,TRBJ1-1,NA,CASSFGTAYSTEAFF,TGCGCCAGCAGCTTTGGCACAGCTTATAGCACTGAAGCTTTCTTT
TRBV21-1,NA,TRBJ1-6,NA,CASSNRRGLFAGSYNSPLHF,TGTGCCAGCAGCAATCGGCGGGGTTTATTTGCAGGCTCCTATAATTCACCCCTCCACTTT
TRBV9,NA,TRBJ1-1,NA,CASSVGGDTEAFF,TGTGCCAGCAGCGTGGGAGGGGACACTGAAGCTTTCTTT
TRBV6-5,NA,TRBJ2-5,TRBD1,CASSYGTGWGETQYF,TGTGCCAGCAGTTACGGGACAGGGTGGGGAGAGACCCAGTACTTC
TRBV3-1/TRBV3-2,NA,TRBJ2-3,TRBD2,CASSQVHGGADTQYF,TGTGCCAGCAGCCAAGTGCACGGGGGGGCGGATACGCAGTATTTT
TRBV15,NA,TRBJ1-2,NA,CATSRRGYTF,TGTGCCACCAGCAGGAGGGGCTACACCTTC
TRBV30,NA,TRBJ1-1,NA,CAWRKQGIARAFF,TGTGCCTGGCGTAAACAGGGAATCGCTAGGGCTTTCTTT
TRBV7-2,NA,TRBJ1-3,NA,CASSLPPFGREPNTIYF,TGTGCCAGCAGCTTACCCCCATTTGGGAGGGAACCAAACACCATATATTTT
TRBV14,NA,TRBJ2-2,NA,CASSQVLTGELFF,TGTGCCAGCAGCCAAGTTTTAACCGGGGAGCTGTTTTTT
TRBV19,NA,TRBJ1-4,NA,CASARGSTNEKLFF,TGTGCCAGCGCCAGGGGTTCAACTAATGAAAAACTGTTTTTT
TRBV2,NA,TRBJ1-2,NA,CASSPSGANYGYTF,TGTGCCAGCAGCCCCTCCGGAGCTAACTATGGCTACACCTTC
TRBV29-1,NA,TRBJ1-2,TRBD1,CSASTETGGSFVYGYTF,TGCAGCGCCTCTACTGAGACAGGGGGGAGTTTTGTTTATGGCTACACCTTC
TRBV2,NA,TRBJ1-3,NA,CASSDRGDSGNTIYF,TGTGCCAGCAGTGACAGGGGAGACTCTGGAAACACCATATATTTT
TRBV5-1,NA,TRBJ1-3,TRBD1,CASSLAPPTGPLESTIYF,TGCGCCAGCAGCTTGGCCCCCCCGACAGGGCCGCTGGAAAGCACCATATATTTT
TRBV2,NA,TRBJ1-5,NA,CASKRESNQPQHF,TGTGCCAGCAAGCGGGAGAGCAATCAGCCCCAGCATTTT
TRBV7-2,NA,TRBJ1-2,NA,CASSQGPSNYGYTF,TGTGCCAGCAGTCAGGGGCCGTCGAACTATGGCTACACCTTC
TRBV7-2,NA,TRBJ2-1,TRBD2,CASSFELAGINEQFF,TGTGCCAGCAGCTTTGAGTTAGCGGGGATCAATGAGCAGTTCTTC
TRBV6-5,NA,TRBJ1-2,NA,CASSTRNYGYTF,TGTGCCAGCAGTACGCGCAACTATGGCTACACCTTC
TRBV25-1,NA,TRBJ1-5,NA,CASSGGTQQGEGNQPQHF,TGTGCCAGCAGCGGTGGCACTCAACAGGGTGAAGGGAATCAGCCCCAGCATTTT
TRBV29-1,NA,TRBJ1-1,NA,CSVVDRGAFF,TGCAGCGTTGTAGACCGAGGGGCTTTCTTT
TRBV19,once,TRBJ1-3,NA,CASRQGVIAGNTIYF,TGTGCCAGTAGGCAGGGCGTCATAGCTGGAAACACCATATATTTT
TRBV9,NA,TRBJ1-2,NA,CASSAPDSRHANYGYTF,TGTGCCAGCAGCGCCCCGGACAGCCGTCACGCTAACTATGGCTACACCTTC
TRBV7-9,NA,TRBJ1-1,NA,CASSFAKGVGTEAFF,TGTGCCAGCAGCTTTGCGAAGGGGGTGGGTACTGAAGCTTTCTTT
TRBV3-1/TRBV3-2,NA,TRBJ2-5,NA,CASSQYQGEVETQYF,TGTGCCAGCAGCCAATACCAGGGGGAGGTGGAGACCCAGTACTTC
TRBV2,NA,TRBJ2-6,NA,CASSDRASDSSGANVLTF,TGTGCCAGCAGTGACCGGGCTAGCGACTCCTCTGGGGCCAACGTCCTGACTTTC
TRBV5-1,NA,TRBJ1-2,NA,CASSLTGPGYGYTF,TGCGCCAGCAGCTTAACAGGGCCGGGCTATGGCTACACCTTC
TRBV6-5,NA,TRBJ2-3,NA,CASSYGAPEDTQYF,TGTGCCAGCAGTTACGGGGCCCCGGAAGATACGCAGTATTTT